Presented here are 6 T cell receptor beta chains from one specimen sequenced in a study of T cells after posttransplantation cyclophosphamide. Libraries were prepared by immunoSEQ multiplex PCR; TCRdb keeps only in-frame clonotypes and omits some of them. The repertoire includes 25,000 to 35,000 clones, about 90% of them detected once, and about 0.25% sits in the top ten. Cells defined as naive were viable CD3+CD4+ or CD3+CD8+ and CCR7+CD45RA+CD45RO-CD95-CD27+CD28+. Material for sequencing was naive CD4+ T cells sorted from PBMCs. These receptors originate from a woman in her sixties or seventies in good health, CMV-negative, and a related stem cell transplant donor.

The chain couples TRBV9 to TRBJ2-7, with TRBD2 as a possible D gene (6 bases). This CDR3 comprises 16 residues. Per germline, CDR1 SGDLS and CDR2 YYNGEE. V dropped 4 bases and J dropped 0 bases, with 17 bases sitting between them. CDR3 sequence (DNA): TGTGCCAGCAGCCCCAAAATAGCGGCCAACTCCTACGAGCAGTACTTC. It specifies CASSPKIAANSYEQYF.

The table lists this clone with a count of one. The chain carries TRBV6-5 and TRBJ2-3; D may be TRBD2 (5 bases). V was cut by 0 bases and J by 0 bases, with 7 bases left in between. The germline V gene has CDR1 MNHEY and CDR2 SVGAGI. This CDR3 contains 15 residues. DNA for the CDR3: TGTGCCAGCAGTTACTCGGGAGTAAGCACAGATACGCAGTATTTT. Residues: CASSYSGVSTDTQYF.

The V and J genes are TRBV5-1 and TRBJ1-2; perhaps TRBD1 as D (6 bases). The CDR3 contains 14 residues. Germline V lookup: CDR1 SGHRS, CDR2 YFSETQ. Trimming stripped 0 bases from V and 3 bases from J, with 9 bases between. CDR3 loop: CASSLDRVDYGYTF. In nucleotides, the CDR3 is TGCGCCAGCAGCTTGGACAGGGTTGACTATGGCTACACCTTC.

V gene TRBV7-8 combines with J gene TRBJ2-1, with 13 bases fitting TRBD2. CDR1 SGHVS and CDR2 FQNEAQ come from the germline V gene. V shed 6 bases and J 8 bases; nucleotides not matched to a gene: 7. The CDR3 is made up of 15 amino acids. CDR3 nucleotides: TGTGCCAGCAGTTTACTAGCGGGGGGGCCCCATGAGCAGTTCTTC. It is translated as CASSLLAGGPHEQFF.

The chain recombines TRBV7-8 with TRBJ2-4; D may be TRBD2 (5 bases). The CDR3 is 17 residues long. CDR1 is SGHVS and CDR2 is FQNEAQ in the germline V gene. Trimming took off 2 bases at V and 0 bases at J, with 14 bases between the two ends. DNA of the CDR3: TGTGCCAGCAGCTTAAGTAGGCTTGGACTAGCCAAAAACATTCAGTACTTC. Encoded protein: CASSLSRLGLAKNIQYF.

The genes are TRBV5-4 and TRBJ2-3; 7 bases fit TRBD1. Trimming at V came to 4 bases and at J to 0 bases, leaving 5 bases not matched to a gene. The germline CDR1 and CDR2 sequences are SGHNT and YYREEE (reference sequence). This CDR3 comprises 15 residues. The CDR3 loop reads CASSGKGQSTDTQYF. The CDR3 DNA reads as TGTGCCAGCAGCGGGAAGGGACAGAGCACAGATACGCAGTATTTT.